A single sample gave rise to the 9 T cell receptor beta chains below, sequenced in a study of T cell repertoires in cytomegalovirus infection (dated by TCRdb to about 2019). Reads for this sample came from an Illumina HiSeq 1500. TCRdb itself trimmed the public reads at Q25 with fastp, ran MiXCR and retained productive beta chains. Entries are consolidated by CDR3 protein sequence, retaining the most common genes and DNA. A total of some 150,000 distinct CDR3 sequences appear in this sample, 25% to 35% of them only once. The ten largest clones represent around half of the sample. Reading the label with the study, this specimen's treatment or condition is: in vitro stimulation with specific CMV peptide epitopes to enrich CMV-specific T cells. The antigens of these receptors remain unknown. Sequences were derived from CD8+ T cells from cultured PBMCs, sampled from culture after CMV antigen stimulation. The receptors come from a human donor in good health (CMV status not recorded). Some clones in this sample may be carry-over from other donors' samples.

This clonotype was seen at least ten times. The V and J genes are TRBV28 and TRBJ1-2; 8 bases are shared with TRBD1. The V gene end was trimmed by 6 bases and the J gene end by 4 bases; junction bases not matched to a gene: 10. This CDR3 has 15 amino acids. Germline CDR1 reads MDHEN; CDR2 reads SYDVKM. The CDR3 coding sequence is TGTGCCAGCAGCGCGGGGCAGGGGGCGAGCTATGGCTACACCTTC. Protein: CASSAGQGASYGYTF.

This clonotype was picked up one time. Possible read error: a much larger clone is one base away. The J gene is TRBJ2-7, the V gene TRBV7-8; 7 bases agree with TRBD1. The CDR3 extends over 14 amino acids. In germline, CDR1 is SGHVS, CDR2 FQNEAQ. J lost 1 base, V lost 8 bases, and 8 bases had no gene match. This CDR3 reads CASGGGQASYEQYF. The CDR3 bases are TGTGCCAGCGGCGGCGGACAGGCTTCCTACGAGCAGTACTTC.

This clonotype occurred many times. This chain uses TRBV9 with TRBJ1-5; D not resolved. The V gene's germline CDR1 is SGDLS and CDR2 YYNGEE. V was clipped by 0 bases and J by 3 bases, with 10 bases between them. The CDR3 totals 15 residues. Here the CDR3 reads CASSVDGSVNQPQHF. The CDR3 region has the DNA TGTGCCAGCAGCGTAGACGGAAGTGTCAATCAGCCCCAGCATTTT.

The chain links TRBV12-3 or TRBV12-4 to TRBJ2-7; D may be TRBD1 (5 bases). V lost 2 bases and J lost 7, with 9 bases in between. The CDR3 sequence is 12 residues long. The CDR3: CASSLSRQEQYF. The CDR3 bases are TGTGCCAGCAGTTTAAGTCGACAGGAGCAGTACTTC.

This clonotype has a handful of counts. The genes are TRBV7-6 and TRBJ2-5; D is uncertain. Germline CDR1 SGHVS, CDR2 FNYEAQ. The CDR3 length is 13 residues. Deletions cut 7 bases from V and 5 bases from J, with 14 bases between. The CDR3 sequence: CASNFGPVETQYF. DNA for the CDR3: TGTGCCAGCAACTTTGGTCCGGTTGAGACCCAGTACTTC.

The chain recombines TRBV4-1 with TRBJ2-7; D possibly corresponds to TRBD1 (8 bases). The V gene lost 4 bases and the J gene lost 3 bases, with 13 bases spanning the gap. Germline assignment: CDR1 MGHRA and CDR2 YSYEKL. The CDR3 length is 14 residues. CDR3 region: CASSLQGGSYEQYF. For the CDR3, the DNA is TGCGCCAGCAGCCTACAGGGGGGGAGCTACGAGCAGTACTTC.

There are a few counts of this clonotype. The chain recombines TRBV6-1 with TRBJ2-3; D is uncertain. Germline V gives CDR1 MNHNS, CDR2 SASEGT. V shed 1 base and J shed 5 bases, with 7 bases lying between them. The CDR3 totals 13 residues. The CDR3 loop is CASSEGSQDTQYF. The CDR3 nucleotides read TGTGCCAGCAGTGAAGGGAGTCAAGATACGCAGTATTTT.

This clonotype occurred once. The V gene is TRBV11-2, the J gene TRBJ2-3; 11 positions agree with TRBD2. Germline V CDR1 and CDR2: SGHAT, FQNNGV. V trimming: 5 bases; J trimming: 3 bases; junction bases outside the gene matches: 7. The CDR3 length is 16 residues. CDR3 in DNA: TGTGCCAGCAGCCAATGGACTAGCGGGTTGACAGATACGCAGTATTTT. Protein sequence: CASSQWTSGLTDTQYF.

The sample holds a few counts of this clonotype. The rearrangement joins TRBV7-2 to TRBJ1-1, with TRBD1 identical over 11 bases. CDR3 length equals 17 residues. V lost 4 bases, J lost 1 base, and 8 bases stayed unmatched. Germline values: CDR1 SGHTA, CDR2 FQGNSA. The CDR3 DNA sequence: TGTGCCAGCAGCTCCCCGGGACAGGGGGTACAGAACACTGAAGCTTTCTTT. Its translation: CASSSPGQGVQNTEAFF.